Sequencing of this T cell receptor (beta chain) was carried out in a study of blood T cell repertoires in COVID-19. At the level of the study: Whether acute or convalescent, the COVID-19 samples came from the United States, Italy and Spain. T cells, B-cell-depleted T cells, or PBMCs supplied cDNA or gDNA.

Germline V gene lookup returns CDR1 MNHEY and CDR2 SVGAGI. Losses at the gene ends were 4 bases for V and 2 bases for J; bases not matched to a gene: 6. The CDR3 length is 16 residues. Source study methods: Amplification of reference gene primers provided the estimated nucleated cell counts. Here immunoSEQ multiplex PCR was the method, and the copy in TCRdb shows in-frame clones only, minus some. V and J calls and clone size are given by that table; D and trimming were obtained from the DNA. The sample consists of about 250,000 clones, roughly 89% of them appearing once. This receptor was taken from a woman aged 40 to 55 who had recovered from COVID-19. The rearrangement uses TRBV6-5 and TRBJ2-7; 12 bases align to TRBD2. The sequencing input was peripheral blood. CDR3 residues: CASSFGLAGRPYEQYF. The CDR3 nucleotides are TGTGCCAGCAGTTTCGGACTAGCGGGAAGACCCTACGAGCAGTACTTC.